Presented here are 21 T cell receptor beta chains from one specimen sequenced in a study of T cell responses to AZD1222 COVID-19 vaccine. Data came from immunoSEQ multiplex PCR; TCRdb stores just in-frame clones and leaves some out. The sample has around 140,000 clones, more than 80% seen once. The sample here was peripheral blood, taken on day 0 of MenACWY control vaccination. The origin of the receptors is an adult in good health.

The chain employs TRBV6-6 and TRBJ2-1, with D perhaps being TRBD1 or TRBD2 (5 bases each). Looked up from germline, CDR1 is MNHNY and CDR2 is SVGAGI (reference sequence). Trimming shortened V by 0 bases and J by 8 bases, and 14 bases separated the two germline ends. CDR3 length: 15 amino acids. In nucleotides, the CDR3 is TGTGCCAGCAGTTACTCCGGGACGACGGGCGATGAGCAGTTCTTC. Its protein is CASSYSGTTGDEQFF.

This chain joins TRBV29-1 and TRBJ1-1; D possibly corresponds to TRBD1 (6 bases). V was cut by 6 bases and J by 6 bases, with 23 bases left in between. Germline V gives CDR1 SQVTM, CDR2 ANQGSEA. CDR3 size: 15 residues. DNA for the CDR3: TGCAGCGTCAGCAGAAAGGGACATTCCGGGGCTGAAGCTTTCTTT. Translation: CSVSRKGHSGAEAFF.

The rearrangement uses TRBV27 and TRBJ1-2; TRBD1 aligns across 8 bases. Germline V gene sequence: CDR1 MNHEY, CDR2 SMNVEV (reference sequence). V lost 0 bases to trimming and J lost 3 bases; unmatched junction nucleotides: 6. CDR3 length: 16 residues. This CDR3 is CASSLSRQGAYYGYTF. CDR3 in DNA: TGTGCCAGCAGTTTATCACGGCAGGGGGCATACTATGGCTACACCTTC.

The chain employs TRBV7-2 and TRBJ1-1; tentative D call: TRBD1 (5 bases). Trimming removed 3 bases at V and 0 bases at J, with 8 bases between. Germline V gene data show CDR1 as SGHTA and CDR2 as FQGNSA. The CDR3 extends over 14 amino acids. The CDR3 loop reads CASSFGGMNTEAFF. The CDR3 DNA reads TGTGCCAGCAGCTTTGGGGGAATGAACACTGAAGCTTTCTTT.

This rearrangement joins TRBV3-1 (or the pseudogene TRBV3-2) to TRBJ2-3, with 8 bases lining up with TRBD2. CDR1 and CDR2 (germline): LGHDT, YNNKEL (reference sequence). The CDR3 extends over 15 amino acids. V lost 2 bases to trimming and J lost 1 base; unmatched junction nucleotides: 2. In nucleotides, the CDR3 is TGTGCCAGCAGCCAAACGACTAGCGGCACAGATACGCAGTATTTT. Translated, it gives CASSQTTSGTDTQYF.

As for this clone: This CDR3 is also generated by other DNA sequences in the sample. V gene TRBV9 combines with J gene TRBJ2-5; D might be TRBD2 (6 bases). The germline gives CDR1 SGDLS, CDR2 YYNGEE. Trimming pared 0 bases from V and 4 bases from J, leaving 7 bases between. This CDR3 region has 13 residues. The CDR3 DNA is TGTGCCAGCAGCGTAGTGGGAGGAGAGACCCAGTACTTC. Protein sequence: CASSVVGGETQYF.

This chain joins TRBV10-3 and TRBJ2-7; TRBD2 is a possible D gene (5 bases). Per germline, CDR1 ENHRY and CDR2 SYGVKD. The V gene lost 4 bases and the J gene lost 5 bases, with 6 bases spanning the gap. The CDR3 has 11 amino acids. CDR3 DNA sequence: TGTGCCATCAGTGTGAGGGACGAGCAGTACTTC. Amino acids: CAISVRDEQYF.

The V gene is TRBV7-3, the J gene TRBJ1-2; TRBD1 agrees at 7 bases. CDR1 and CDR2 from the germline V gene are SGHTA and FQGTGA. J gave up 0 bases and V 5 bases, and 6 bases lay outside the gene matches. CDR3 length: 15 residues. DNA of the CDR3: TGTGCCAGCAGCCCACAGGGGTCGGCTAACTATGGCTACACCTTC. It encodes CASSPQGSANYGYTF.

The chain carries TRBV4-3 and TRBJ1-2; D may be TRBD1 (5 bases). Germline loops: CDR1 LGHNA, CDR2 YSLEER. This CDR3 has 14 amino acids. Trimming removed 0 bases from V and 5 bases from J, with 10 bases in between. The CDR3 sequence is CASSQDLGVYGYTF. CDR3 coding DNA: TGCGCCAGCAGCCAAGATCTGGGGGTTTATGGCTACACCTTC.

V is TRBV5-4 and J is TRBJ2-7; 9 bases agree with TRBD2. Germline CDR1 is SGHNT and CDR2 is YYREEE (reference sequence). Unmatched junction bases numbered 10, after V lost 4 bases and J lost 5 bases. The CDR3 runs to 15 residues. CDR3 coding DNA: TGTGCCAGCAGCCTACAGGGGACTAGCCCCAACGAGCAGTACTTC. It is translated as CASSLQGTSPNEQYF.

This clone was picked up one time. V gene TRBV6-1 combines with J gene TRBJ1-4, with a weak D call TRBD1 (6 bases). V was pared by 2 bases and J by 8 bases, with 15 bases between. Looked up from germline, CDR1 is MNHNS and CDR2 is SASEGT. This CDR3 spans 15 amino acids. The CDR3 nucleotides are TGTGCCAGCAGTGAATCCGGGGGGCTTCGAGAAAAACTGTTTTTT. It is translated as CASSESGGLREKLFF.

The chain employs TRBV6-5 and TRBJ2-7, with a weak D call TRBD1 (6 bases). The V gene's germline CDR1 is MNHEY and CDR2 SVGAGI. CDR3 length: 15 amino acids. V lost 6 bases, J lost 6 bases, and 21 bases lay in between. The CDR3: CASRATGGVGGEQYF. CDR3 nucleotide sequence: TGTGCCAGCAGAGCGACAGGTGGGGTAGGGGGCGAGCAGTACTTC.

The rearrangement uses TRBV3-1 (or the pseudogene TRBV3-2) and TRBJ2-2; D unresolved. The ends were cut back, 4 bases at V and 6 bases at J, with 6 bases in the middle. The CDR3 loop spans 12 amino acids. Germline lookup yields CDR1 LGHDT and CDR2 YNNKEL (reference sequence). As DNA, the CDR3 is TGTGCCAGCAGCCTTCACTCCGGGGAGCTGTTTTTT. Amino acids: CASSLHSGELFF.

The chain recombines TRBV24-1 with TRBJ2-1; 8 nucleotides line up with TRBD1. This CDR3 comprises 15 residues. Germline loops: CDR1 KGHDR, CDR2 SFDVKD. V lost 3 bases, J lost 6 bases, and 6 bases stayed unmatched. DNA for the CDR3: TGTGCCACCAGTGATCCACTCGGGACAGGCAATGAGCAGTTCTTC. It codes for CATSDPLGTGNEQFF.

In DNA form, the CDR3 reads TGTGCCAGCTCTCGGACGGGGGAGACCCAGTACTTC. Protein: CASSRTGETQYF. The chain has TRBV6-5 and TRBJ2-5, with D tentatively TRBD2 (5 bases). Per germline, CDR1 MNHEY and CDR2 SVGAGI. The germline V and J ends were trimmed by 8 bases and 5 bases, with 12 bases remaining between them. This CDR3 region has 12 residues.

The chain joins TRBV7-9 to TRBJ2-7, with TRBD2 matching over 14 bases. CDR3 size: 15 residues. Unmatched junction bases numbered 5, after V lost 5 bases and J lost 5 bases. The V gene's germline CDR1 is SEHNR and CDR2 FQNEAQ (reference sequence). The CDR3 DNA is TGTGCCAGCAGCAAGGGGACTAGCGGGAGTAACGAGCAGTACTTC. It codes for CASSKGTSGSNEQYF.

The chain recombines TRBV30 with TRBJ1-5; D call uncertain. The CDR3 length is 14 residues. Germline loops: CDR1 GTSNPN, CDR2 SVGIG (reference sequence). V was shortened by 2 bases and J by 0 bases, with 8 bases between the two germline ends. This chain's CDR3 is CAWSLLISNQPQHF. Written as DNA, the CDR3 is TGTGCCTGGAGTCTGCTGATTAGCAATCAGCCCCAGCATTTT.

The chain joins TRBV25-1 to TRBJ1-1; 8 bases match TRBD1. Germline lookup yields CDR1 MGHDK and CDR2 SYGVNS. With 4 bases clipped from V and 3 bases from J, the junction kept 4 bases outside the gene matches. This CDR3 is 14 amino acids long. Written as DNA, the CDR3 is TGTGCCAGCAGTGGCAACAGGGGGGACACTGAAGCTTTCTTT. This sequence encodes CASSGNRGDTEAFF.

The gene calls are TRBV4-1 and TRBJ1-1; D not resolved. CDR1 is MGHRA, CDR2 YSYEKL, per germline. V shed 8 bases and J shed 4 bases, with 17 bases lying between them. This CDR3 spans 14 amino acids. The CDR3 nucleotides are TGCGCCAGCCGAACGACCAGAACGGTCACTGAAGCTTTCTTT. Protein product: CASRTTRTVTEAFF.

The genes are TRBV5-5 and TRBJ2-7; D is undetermined. Trimming cost V 6 bases and J 2 bases, with 9 bases left between them. This CDR3 is built from 12 residues. CDR1 SGHKS and CDR2 YYEKEE come from the germline V gene (reference sequence). The CDR3 region has the DNA TGTGCCAGCATGGAGTCCCCCTACGAGCAGTACTTC. This codes for CASMESPYEQYF.

This chain connects TRBV5-1 to TRBJ2-3; D is unclear. The CDR3 loop spans 13 amino acids. The germline V gene encodes CDR1 SGHRS and CDR2 YFSETQ. Trimming removed 4 bases from V and 2 bases from J, with 8 bases in between. The CDR3 DNA is TGCGCCAGCAGCGGGTCGGACACAGATACGCAGTATTTT. Amino acid sequence: CASSGSDTDTQYF. Drawing the rest from reference TRBV5-1 and TRBJ2-3, the complete variable domain is KAGVTQTPRYLIKTRGQQVTLSCSPISGHRSVSWYQQTPGQGLQFLFEYFSETQRNKGNFPGRFSGRQFSNSRSEMNVSTLELGDSALYLCASSGSDTDTQYFGPGTRLTVL.